Described below is a single TCR beta chain sequence and its context. Antigen unknown. The source of the sample is a study of Graves' ophthalmopathy and Graves' hyperthyroidism. Pregnant or lactating patients and those with other autoimmune diseases or uncontrolled infections were excluded. The V gene lost 5 bases and the J gene lost 12 bases, with 16 bases spanning the gap. The germline CDR1 and CDR2 sequences are SNHLY and FYNNEI. CDR3 length: 12 amino acids. Findings and caveats of the study: Sensitivity reached around 88% and specificity roughly 76% for a 13-signature model separating ophthalmopathy from stable hyperthyroidism. Blood repertoires reportedly contained most expanded thyroid clonotypes above 0.001 frequency.

Transcripts of RNA were the source for amplifying TCR beta CDR3 regions. After a first-round RT-PCR with HTBI primers, a second-round multiplex PCR was run. TCRdb reprocessed the multiplex PCR reads via MiXCR and lists one record per CDR3 protein. The sample has 650,000 to 800,000 distinct CDR3 sequences; roughly 41% are singletons. The sample taken for sequencing was peripheral blood. This TCR was sampled from an adult man with Graves' ophthalmopathy. The V and J genes are TRBV2 and TRBJ1-1; weak D call: TRBD1 (5 bases). The CDR3 region is CASSLSGRAPFF. CDR3 nucleotide sequence: TGTGCCAGCAGTTTATCGGGCAGGGCACCTTTCTTT.